One sample yielded the 24 T cell receptor beta chains listed below, sequenced in a study of vaccination and CD4 T cells after COVID-19. Treatment noted: roughly 11-day PBMC culture with coronavirus spike peptide pools or control peptides (ViraFEST assay). Their cognate antigens are unknown. Cultured CD4+ T cell DNA was sequenced using the Oncomine TCR Beta short-read assay. Each CDR3 protein is one row after TCRdb ran MiXCR on the PCR reads. The table records approximately 19,000 distinct CDR3 sequences, 50% to 65% of them present only once. What was sequenced was CD4+ T cells from blood, cultured in vitro. All receptors derive from a human donor who had recovered from COVID-19.

The table lists this clonotype with a few counts. The chain combines TRBV20-1 with TRBJ2-7, with 7 positions matching TRBD1. The V gene end was trimmed by 7 bases and the J gene end by 3 bases; junction bases not matched to a gene: 12. Germline lookup yields CDR1 DFQATT and CDR2 SNEGSKA (reference sequence). The CDR3 is made up of 14 amino acids. The CDR3 DNA is TGCAGTGTCCCGACGACAGGGCGAAACTACGAGCAGTACTTC. Protein: CSVPTTGRNYEQYF.

The rearrangement links TRBV5-1 to TRBJ1-6; 8 bases line up with TRBD1. Germline CDR1 is SGHRS and CDR2 is YFSETQ. Unmatched junction bases numbered 4, after V lost 4 bases and J lost 10 bases. This CDR3 has 13 residues. Here the CDR3 reads CASSQGAGSPLHF. The CDR3 DNA follows: TGCGCCAGCAGCCAGGGGGCGGGATCACCCCTCCACTTT.

The chain is built from TRBV7-8 and TRBJ1-5; 9 bases align to TRBD1. The V gene's germline CDR1 is SGHVS and CDR2 FQNEAQ. The CDR3 extends over 18 amino acids. V lost 2 bases, J lost 2 bases, and 10 bases stayed unmatched. The CDR3 DNA sequence: TGTGCCAGCAGCTTACGCCTTAGACAGGGGGGAGGCAATCAGCCCCAGCATTTT. This encodes CASSLRLRQGGGNQPQHF.

This chain connects TRBV5-8 to TRBJ1-5, with D possibly TRBD1 on 5 matching bases. CDR3 length: 15 residues. In germline, CDR1 is SGHTS, CDR2 YDEGEE. The V end was cut by 0 bases, the J end by 4 bases, with 11 bases between. The chain's CDR3 is CASSLVFGGNQPQHF. CDR3 sequence (DNA): TGTGCCAGCAGCTTGGTATTCGGGGGAAATCAGCCCCAGCATTTT. Looking up the rest from reference TRBV5-8 and TRBJ1-5 gives the full variable domain: EAGVTQSPTHLIKTRGQQATLRCSPISGHTSVYWYQQALGLGLQFLLWYDEGEERNRGNFPPRFSGRQFPNYSSELNVNALELEDSALYLCASSLVFGGNQPQHFGDGTRLSIL.

This clonotype was counted between two and nine times. Here the CDR3 DNA reads TGTGCCAGCAGTGAGGGAACCGTCACTAGCGGCCAAGAGACCCAGTACTTC. Residues: CASSEGTVTSGQETQYF. The gene calls are TRBV6-1 and TRBJ2-5; 8 bases align to TRBD2. Germline V gives CDR1 MNHNS, CDR2 SASEGT. The CDR3 is 17 residues long. J gave up 1 base and V 3 bases, and 10 bases lay outside the gene matches.

The rearrangement uses TRBV24-1 and TRBJ1-2, with D possibly TRBD1 on 5 matching bases. The CDR3 extends over 14 amino acids. The V end was cut by 2 bases, the J end by 6 bases, with 12 bases between. Germline V gives CDR1 KGHDR, CDR2 SFDVKD. The CDR3 is CATSDSRQLHGYTF. CDR3 nucleotides: TGTGCCACCAGTGATTCCCGACAGCTCCATGGCTACACCTTC.

The V and J genes are TRBV10-3 and TRBJ1-2, with no clear D. In germline, CDR1 is ENHRY, CDR2 SYGVKD. The CDR3 is made up of 14 amino acids. V was pared by 7 bases and J by 1 base, with 13 bases between. CDR3 coding DNA: TGTGCCATCAATCCCCGCGAGGTTAACTATGGCTACACCTTC. Its translation is CAINPREVNYGYTF.

The V call is TRBV27, the J call TRBJ2-7; tentatively, D is TRBD1 or TRBD2 (6 bases each). This CDR3 contains 14 residues. V shed 3 bases and J shed 7 bases, with 16 bases lying between them. Per germline, CDR1 MNHEY and CDR2 SMNVEV (reference sequence). The CDR3 loop is CASSFGGQGREQYF. The CDR3 DNA sequence: TGTGCCAGCAGTTTTGGGGGGCAGGGTAGAGAGCAGTACTTC.

In DNA form, the CDR3 reads TGTGCCAGCAGTTACTCCCCGGACGGGGCCTACAATGAGCAGTTCTTC. This translates into CASSYSPDGAYNEQFF. V gene TRBV6-5 combines with J gene TRBJ2-1; D might be TRBD2 (5 bases). V shed 0 bases and J shed 2 bases, with 11 bases lying between them. CDR1 MNHEY and CDR2 SVGAGI come from the germline V gene. The CDR3 length is 16 residues.

In its sample, this clonotype was seen a few times. The chain links TRBV11-2 to TRBJ2-3; 9 bases line up with TRBD1. V lost 3 bases and J lost 4; bases outside the gene matches: 5. CDR3 length: 15 amino acids. CDR1 is SGHAT and CDR2 is FQNNGV in the germline V gene. As DNA, the CDR3 is TGTGCCAGCAGCTTTATCGGGACAGGGCCAGATACGCAGTATTTT. It is translated as CASSFIGTGPDTQYF.

This clonotype has more than one count but fewer than ten. CDR3 DNA: TGTGCCAGCAGCTCCGAGACTAGCCGCGGCACAGATACGCAGTATTTT. Translating it yields CASSSETSRGTDTQYF. The rearrangement links TRBV7-6 to TRBJ2-3; 7 positions agree with TRBD2. This CDR3 has 16 amino acids. Losses at the gene ends were 4 bases for V and 1 base for J; bases not matched to a gene: 8. Germline CDR1 and CDR2: SGHVS and FNYEAQ.

The rearrangement joins TRBV20-1 to TRBJ2-7; TRBD1 agrees at 8 bases. Per the germline V gene, CDR1 is DFQATT and CDR2 is SNEGSKA (reference sequence). The CDR3 is 14 residues long. The V and J ends lost 5 bases and 0 bases, in that order; junction bases with no gene match: 6. The CDR3, as DNA: TGCAGTGCTGATACAACAGGGGGCTCCTACGAGCAGTACTTC. Translated: CSADTTGGSYEQYF.

J is TRBJ1-4 and V is TRBV20-1; a weak D match, TRBD1 (5 bases). Deletions cut 3 bases from V and 14 bases from J, with 19 bases between. Looked up from germline, CDR1 is DFQATT and CDR2 is SNEGSKA (reference sequence). There are 13 residues in the CDR3. The CDR3 sequence is CSASDGTYNLLFF. The CDR3, as DNA: TGCAGTGCTAGTGATGGGACCTATAATCTGCTGTTTTTT.

V usage is TRBV2 and J usage is TRBJ2-7; D remains unclear. The CDR3 totals 13 residues. V lost 6 bases to trimming and J lost 2 bases, with 11 bases between them. Germline CDR1 SNHLY, CDR2 FYNNEI. This CDR3 reads CASSAHSTYEQYF. The CDR3 DNA reads as TGTGCCAGCAGCGCGCATTCAACCTACGAGCAGTACTTC.

There are a few counts of this clonotype. The chain recombines TRBV20-1 with TRBJ2-2, with D perhaps matching TRBD1 or TRBD2 (6 bases each). V lost 5 bases to trimming and J lost 4 bases, with 14 bases between them. Germline V CDR1 and CDR2: DFQATT, SNEGSKA (reference sequence). The CDR3 consists of 14 residues. This chain's CDR3 is CSALLGGSTGELFF. CDR3 bases: TGCAGTGCTCTGCTGGGGGGCTCCACCGGGGAGCTGTTTTTT.

V gene TRBV18 combines with J gene TRBJ2-5, with D tentatively TRBD2 (5 bases). CDR1 is KGHSH, CDR2 LQKENI, per germline. The CDR3 sequence is 13 residues long. V was clipped by 2 bases and J by 4 bases, with 8 bases between them. CDR3 in amino acids: CASSPIRGETQYF. The CDR3 DNA reads TGTGCCAGCTCACCAATCCGGGGAGAGACCCAGTACTTC.

The chain employs TRBV7-3 and TRBJ2-7; 9 nucleotides align to TRBD1. The germline V gene has CDR1 SGHTA and CDR2 FQGTGA. The J segment lost 2 bases and the V segment lost 3 bases, leaving 8 bases of the junction unmatched. The CDR3 spans 16 residues. CDR3 residues: CASSFQGGQGTYEQYF. Here the CDR3 DNA reads TGTGCCAGCAGCTTCCAGGGGGGACAGGGAACCTACGAGCAGTACTTC. Based on the CDR3 plus reference TRBV7-3 and TRBJ2-7, the full variable domain is GAGVSQTPSNKVTEKGKYVELRCDPISGHTALYWYRQSLGQGPEFLIYFQGTGAADDSGLPNDRFFAVRPEGSVSTLKIQRTERGDSAVYLCASSFQGGQGTYEQYFGPGTRLTVT.

The chain is built from TRBV25-1 and TRBJ1-2, with D perhaps TRBD1 (5 bases). The CDR3 loop spans 15 amino acids. Trimming shortened V by 5 bases and J by 4 bases, and 17 bases separated the two germline ends. CDR1 and CDR2 from the germline V gene are MGHDK and SYGVNS. CDR3 sequence reads: CASSSHLGGGYGYTF. The DNA of the CDR3 is TGTGCCAGCAGTTCACACCTGGGGGGTGGCTATGGCTACACCTTC.

This clonotype was observed a handful of times. The J gene is TRBJ1-5, the V gene TRBV5-1, with a possible D match to TRBD1 (5 bases). The CDR3 spans 14 residues. Between the trimmed V and J ends, which lost 1 base and 4 bases, there was a span of 9 bases. From germline, CDR1 is SGHRS and CDR2 YFSETQ. The CDR3 protein is CASSLNWGNQPQHF. The CDR3 nucleotides are TGCGCCAGCAGCTTGAACTGGGGGAATCAGCCCCAGCATTTT. Drawing the rest from reference TRBV5-1 and TRBJ1-5, the complete variable domain is KAGVTQTPRYLIKTRGQQVTLSCSPISGHRSVSWYQQTPGQGLQFLFEYFSETQRNKGNFPGRFSGRQFSNSRSEMNVSTLELGDSALYLCASSLNWGNQPQHFGDGTRLSIL.

The chain uses TRBV12-3 or TRBV12-4 and TRBJ1-5, with D possibly TRBD1 on 5 matching bases. There are 14 residues in the CDR3. Trimming left V 5 bases short and J 7 bases short, with 15 bases between. This CDR3 is CASSKTGHLQPQHF. The CDR3 bases are TGTGCCAGCAGTAAAACAGGACATCTACAGCCCCAGCATTTT.

The chain couples TRBV6-1 to TRBJ1-5; possibly TRBD1 for D (6 bases). Per the germline V gene, CDR1 is MNHNS and CDR2 is SASEGT. Trimming pared 6 bases from V and 6 bases from J, leaving 24 bases between. The CDR3 loop spans 17 amino acids. CDR3 in DNA: TGTGCCAGCAGGAGGGGGGGGACTGGCGAGGATTTTCAGCCCCAGCATTTT. It translates to CASRRGGTGEDFQPQHF.

The V call is TRBV20-1, the J call TRBJ2-5; 8 bases fit TRBD2. Trimming cost V 5 bases and J 1 base; bases outside gene matches: 3. CDR3 length: 13 amino acids. From germline, CDR1 is DFQATT and CDR2 SNEGSKA (reference sequence). CDR3 region: CSARGRTQETQYF. The CDR3 DNA is TGCAGTGCTCGCGGGAGGACCCAAGAGACCCAGTACTTC.

The chain has TRBV29-1 and TRBJ1-1; 10 positions agree with TRBD1. The CDR3 is made up of 13 amino acids. J lost 8 bases, V lost 1 base, and 4 bases had no gene match. Looked up from germline, CDR1 is SQVTM and CDR2 is ANQGSEA. The CDR3: CSVEGDRGAEAFF. For the CDR3, the DNA is TGCAGCGTTGAAGGGGACAGGGGCGCAGAAGCTTTCTTT.

This chain joins TRBV10-3 and TRBJ1-2; D remains ambiguous. The germline gives CDR1 ENHRY, CDR2 SYGVKD. Trimming took 4 bases from V and 2 from J, leaving 11 bases between them. The CDR3 runs 14 residues. The CDR3 loop reads CAISGWTENYGYTF. DNA of the CDR3: TGTGCCATCAGTGGATGGACTGAGAACTATGGCTACACCTTC.